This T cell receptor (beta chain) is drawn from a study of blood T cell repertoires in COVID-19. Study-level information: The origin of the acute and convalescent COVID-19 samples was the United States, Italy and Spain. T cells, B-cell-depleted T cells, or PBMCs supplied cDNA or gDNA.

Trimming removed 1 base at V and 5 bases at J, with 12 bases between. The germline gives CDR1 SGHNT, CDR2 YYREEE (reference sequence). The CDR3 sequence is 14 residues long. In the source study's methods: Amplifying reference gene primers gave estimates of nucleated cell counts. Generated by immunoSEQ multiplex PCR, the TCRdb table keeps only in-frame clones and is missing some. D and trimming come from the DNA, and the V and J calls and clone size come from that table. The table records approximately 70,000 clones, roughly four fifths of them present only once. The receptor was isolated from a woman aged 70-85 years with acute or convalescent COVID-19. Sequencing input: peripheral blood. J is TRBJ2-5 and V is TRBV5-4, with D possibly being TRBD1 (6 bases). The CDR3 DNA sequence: TGTGCCAGCAGCTTGTACAGGGTGGGGGAGACCCAGTACTTC. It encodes CASSLYRVGETQYF.